The rows below give T cell receptor beta chains drawn from one sample of a study of naive and memory T cell subsets. Each CDR3 protein is one row after TCRdb ran MiXCR on the UMI-ligation and nested PCR reads. The data show roughly 99,000 distinct CDR3 sequences, about 11% seen once. The sequenced sample consisted of naive CD4+ T cells from blood. Source of these receptors: a human donor in good health. The CDR3 runs from the conserved cysteine through the conserved F or W. A D gene is named only where the DNA matches it firmly. Not every row has a clone size; where given, it reads once, few, many or a size class.

v_gene,abundance,j_gene,d_gene,CDR3aa,CDR3nt
TRBV6-5,few,TRBJ2-2,.,CASSYRDTGELFF,TGTGCCAGCAGTTACAGAGACACCGGGGAGCTGTTTTTT
TRBV7-6,.,TRBJ2-1,TRBD1,CASSLAWYRDRKNEQFF,TGTGCCAGCAGCTTAGCGTGGTATCGGGACAGGAAAAATGAGCAGTTCTTC
TRBV6-2/TRBV6-3,.,TRBJ1-1,.,CASKSWLASEAFF,TGTGCCAGCAAGTCTTGGTTGGCCTCTGAAGCTTTCTTT
TRBV27,.,TRBJ1-2,TRBD1,CASKSRDRNYGYTF,TGTGCCAGCAAATCCCGGGACAGAAACTATGGCTACACCTTC
TRBV29-1,.,TRBJ2-7,.,CSVVWSFSYEQYF,TGCAGCGTTGTCTGGTCTTTCTCCTACGAGCAGTACTTC
TRBV28,.,TRBJ2-3,TRBD2,CASSLGGGGTDTQYF,TGTGCCAGCAGTTTAGGCGGGGGGGGCACAGATACGCAGTATTTT
TRBV6-2/TRBV6-3,many,TRBJ2-7,.,CASTSTVSYEQYF,TGTGCCAGCACCTCCACCGTCTCCTACGAGCAGTACTTC
TRBV14,few,TRBJ1-4,.,CASSQRSRRGNEKLFF,TGTGCCAGCAGCCAAAGGAGTCGCAGGGGTAATGAAAAACTGTTTTTT
TRBV5-1,.,TRBJ2-2,.,CASSHGQLRTGELFF,TGCGCCAGCAGCCATGGACAGCTTAGAACCGGGGAGCTGTTTTTT
TRBV6-1,.,TRBJ2-7,.,CASSWGGQSYEQYF,TGTGCCAGCAGTTGGGGCGGACAGAGCTACGAGCAGTACTTC
TRBV7-2,.,TRBJ1-6,.,CASSFGSPLHF,TGTGCCAGCAGCTTCGGCTCACCCCTCCACTTT
TRBV4-3,.,TRBJ2-1,.,CASSQVGRERHEQFF,TGCGCCAGCAGCCAAGTCGGCAGGGAGCGCCATGAGCAGTTCTTC
TRBV18,few,TRBJ1-6,.,CASSPNTGTANSPLHF,TGTGCCAGCTCACCCAACACCGGGACGGCTAATTCACCCCTCCACTTT
TRBV5-1,few,TRBJ2-7,.,CASSLRSRGAYEQYF,TGCGCCAGCAGCTTGCGATCCAGGGGGGCCTACGAGCAGTACTTC
TRBV3-1,many,TRBJ2-7,.,CASSRTGTSNYEQYF,TGTGCCAGCAGCCGAACCGGGACATCCAACTACGAGCAGTACTTC
TRBV21-1,few,TRBJ2-7,.,CASSTNGGDFASGCYEQYF,TGTGCCAGCAGCACAAATGGTGGGGATTTCGCTAGCGGATGCTACGAGCAGTACTTC
TRBV12-3/TRBV12-4,few,TRBJ2-6,.,CASTHPDSAGANVLTF,TGTGCCAGCACCCACCCGGACTCCGCTGGGGCCAACGTCCTGACTTTC
TRBV7-9,.,TRBJ2-1,.,CANMAPGPRAGEQFF,TGTGCCAACATGGCTCCGGGACCCAGGGCGGGTGAGCAGTTCTTC
TRBV29-1,few,TRBJ2-1,.,CSVVTRAEEFF,TGCAGCGTGGTAACTAGGGCGGAGGAGTTCTTC
TRBV7-3,.,TRBJ2-1,.,CASSVVPGLSSYNEQFF,TGTGCCAGCAGCGTAGTCCCGGGCTTAAGCTCCTACAATGAGCAGTTCTTC
TRBV12-3/TRBV12-4,few,TRBJ1-5,.,CASSEWGNQPQHF,TGTGCCAGCAGTGAATGGGGCAATCAGCCCCAGCATTTT
TRBV12-3/TRBV12-4,.,TRBJ1-4,.,CASSPWSGTNEKLFF,TGTGCCAGCAGTCCCTGGTCGGGGACTAATGAAAAACTGTTTTTT
TRBV7-2,few,TRBJ2-3,.,CASSPFTDTQYF,TGTGCCAGCAGCCCATTTACAGATACGCAGTATTTT
TRBV18,.,TRBJ1-1,.,CASSRRQGNSGEAFF,TGTGCCAGCTCACGGCGGCAGGGGAATTCCGGTGAAGCTTTCTTT
TRBV28,few,TRBJ2-3,TRBD2,CASGIRGGRTDTQYF,TGTGCCAGCGGAATACGGGGGGGCCGCACAGATACGCAGTATTTT
TRBV18,few,TRBJ2-1,.,CASSPLEANEQFF,TGTGCCAGCTCACCGCTAGAAGCCAATGAGCAGTTCTTC
TRBV7-6,.,TRBJ2-4,TRBD2,CASSLPWRGKNIQYF,TGTGCCAGCAGCCTCCCGTGGCGGGGGAAAAACATTCAGTACTTC
TRBV10-3,.,TRBJ1-1,TRBD1,CAIRDRGDTEAFF,TGTGCCATCAGGGACAGGGGGGACACTGAAGCTTTCTTT
TRBV7-3,few,TRBJ2-3,.,CASSAGTEGGGDTQYF,TGTGCCAGCAGCGCGGGGACAGAGGGGGGAGGAGATACGCAGTATTTT
TRBV7-2,many,TRBJ2-3,TRBD2,CASSYSGTNRNTQYF,TGTGCCAGCAGCTACTCCGGGACTAACCGGAATACGCAGTATTTT
TRBV10-3,.,TRBJ1-1,.,CAISRGAGGLNTEAFF,TGTGCCATCAGTCGGGGGGCGGGGGGCCTGAACACTGAAGCTTTCTTT
TRBV7-2,many,TRBJ2-1,.,CASSLAPNTLNEQFF,TGTGCCAGCAGCTTAGCCCCTAATACGCTAAATGAGCAGTTCTTC
TRBV4-2,.,TRBJ2-1,.,CASSQLQLTSNEQFF,TGTGCCAGCAGCCAACTGCAACTGACTAGCAATGAGCAGTTCTTC
TRBV20-1,.,TRBJ2-4,.,CSAVGVLDIQYF,TGCAGTGCTGTAGGGGTTTTAGACATTCAGTACTTC
TRBV29-1,many,TRBJ2-3,TRBD1,CSVVQGASDTQYF,TGCAGCGTTGTACAGGGGGCATCAGATACGCAGTATTTT
TRBV6-4,few,TRBJ2-1,.,CASSVSRDNEQFF,TGTGCCAGCAGTGTTTCGAGAGACAATGAGCAGTTCTTC
TRBV7-2,many,TRBJ1-1,.,CASSLASPYGAGSTEAFF,TGTGCCAGCAGCTTAGCAAGCCCCTACGGGGCGGGGAGCACTGAAGCTTTCTTT
TRBV4-2,many,TRBJ2-3,.,CASSLLGLGTDTQYF,TGTGCCAGCAGCCTTCTAGGATTGGGGACAGATACGCAGTATTTT
TRBV12-3/TRBV12-4,.,TRBJ1-2,.,CASSYNGANYGYTF,TGTGCCAGCAGTTACAACGGAGCTAACTATGGCTACACCTTC
TRBV19,many,TRBJ2-3,.,CASSISADTQYF,TGTGCCAGTAGTATATCGGCAGATACGCAGTATTTT
TRBV12-3/TRBV12-4,few,TRBJ1-4,TRBD1,CASRRDRVGEKLFF,TGTGCCAGCAGGCGAGACAGGGTAGGAGAAAAACTGTTTTTT
TRBV7-9,few,TRBJ1-1,.,CASSPQDKEAFF,TGTGCCAGCAGCCCCCAGGATAAGGAAGCTTTCTTT
TRBV4-3,.,TRBJ1-1,.,CASSLRLDTEAFF,TGCGCCAGCAGCCTCCGACTTGACACTGAAGCTTTCTTT
TRBV30,.,TRBJ1-6,TRBD1,CAWSEGANSPLHF,TGTGCCTGGAGTGAGGGGGCTAATTCACCCCTCCACTTT
TRBV12-3/TRBV12-4,.,TRBJ2-7,TRBD2,CASSQGLAGVVKQYF,TGTGCCAGCAGTCAGGGACTAGCGGGGGTCGTTAAGCAGTACTTC